The 26 T cell receptor beta chains presented below share a single source sample, sequenced in a study of blood T cell repertoires in COVID-19. Generated by immunoSEQ multiplex PCR, the TCRdb table keeps only in-frame clones and is missing some. Of just under 90,000 clones in the sample, 60% to 80% were seen once. Sequencing was performed on peripheral blood. These receptors all come from a woman aged 80 or over with acute or convalescent COVID-19.

This chain connects TRBV2 to TRBJ1-2; perhaps TRBD1 as D (5 bases). Trimming took 6 bases from V and 2 from J, leaving 10 bases between them. CDR1 and CDR2 (germline): SNHLY, FYNNEI. This CDR3 spans 13 amino acids. The CDR3 sequence is CASSADKNYGYTF. The CDR3 nucleotides are TGTGCCAGCAGCGCGGACAAAAACTATGGCTACACCTTC. Full variable domain (remainder filled in from reference TRBV2 and TRBJ1-2): EPEVTQTPSHQVTQMGQEVILRCVPISNHLYFYWYRQILGQKVEFLVSFYNNEISEKSEIFDDQFSVERPDGSNFTLKIRSTKLEDSAMYFCASSADKNYGYTFGSGTRLTVV.

This chain uses TRBV18 with TRBJ1-2; TRBD1 might be the D (6 bases). The CDR3 has 15 residues. V lost 6 bases and J 1 base, leaving 15 bases between the germline ends. The germline V gene encodes CDR1 KGHSH and CDR2 LQKENI. DNA for the CDR3: TGTGCCAGCTCTGAGGCACAGGGCATTAACTATGGCTACACCTTC. Translating gives CASSEAQGINYGYTF.

The V call is TRBV5-1, the J call TRBJ2-1; D remains ambiguous. Trimming shortened V by 3 bases and J by 5 bases, and 12 bases separated the two germline ends. Germline values: CDR1 SGHRS, CDR2 YFSETQ. The CDR3 is 14 residues long. CDR3 nucleotide sequence: TGCGCCAGCAGCTCCGTGAAACGGGACAATGAGCAGTTCTTC. It yields the protein CASSSVKRDNEQFF.

The chain carries TRBV5-4 and TRBJ1-1, with D unclear. Trimming pared 0 bases from V and 0 bases from J, leaving 6 bases between. The CDR3 runs 14 residues. Germline lookup yields CDR1 SGHNT and CDR2 YYREEE (reference sequence). In DNA, the CDR3 is TGTGCCAGCAGCTTGGAACACATGAACACTGAAGCTTTCTTT. The encoded protein is CASSLEHMNTEAFF.

This clone has more than one count but fewer than ten. The chain employs TRBV5-4 and TRBJ2-3; D is undetermined. Germline loops: CDR1 SGHNT, CDR2 YYREEE (reference sequence). Trimming took 8 bases from V and 3 from J, leaving 7 bases between them. CDR3 size: 11 residues. The CDR3 is CASKSTDTQYF. CDR3 coding DNA: TGTGCCAGTAAATCGACAGATACGCAGTATTTT. The full variable domain, completed using reference TRBV5-4 and TRBJ2-3, is ETGVTQSPTHLIKTRGQQVTLRCSSQSGHNTVSWYQQALGQGPQFIFQYYREEENGRGNFPPRFSGLQFPNYSSELNVNALELDDSALYLCASKSTDTQYFGPGTRLTVL.

This chain uses TRBV6-5 with TRBJ2-5, with 7 nucleotides matching TRBD2. V shed 6 bases, J shed 5 bases, and the junction held 9 bases outside the gene matches. Germline V CDR1 and CDR2: MNHEY, SVGAGI. The CDR3 contains 14 residues. This CDR3 reads CASSPLEGGETQYF. In DNA form, the CDR3 reads TGTGCCAGCAGCCCGTTGGAGGGAGGGGAGACCCAGTACTTC.

For the CDR3, the DNA is TGCGCCAGCAGACTCTTTGGACAGGTGAACACTGAAGCTTTCTTT. This gives the protein CASRLFGQVNTEAFF. The gene calls are TRBV4-3 and TRBJ1-1, with TRBD1 matching over 7 bases. J was trimmed by 0 bases and V by 6 bases; bases with no gene match: 7. Germline V gene lookup returns CDR1 LGHNA and CDR2 YSLEER. CDR3 length: 15 amino acids.

This clone was found many times. The V call is TRBV4-2, the J call TRBJ1-1; 7 nucleotides match TRBD1. The CDR3 length is 14 residues. After removal of 4 bases from V and 12 bases from J, the junction contained 14 bases not matched to a gene. CDR1 is LGHNA and CDR2 is YNFKEQ in the germline V gene. Written as DNA, the CDR3 is TGTGCCAGCAGCCCCTCGAGGGGGCCTTTTATGACTTTCTTT. Translated: CASSPSRGPFMTFF.

In its sample, this clone was seen a few times. The V and J genes are TRBV18 and TRBJ1-3; tentative D call: TRBD1 (5 bases). V lost 5 bases and J lost 4, with 15 bases in between. The germline V gene encodes CDR1 KGHSH and CDR2 LQKENI. The CDR3 is made up of 15 amino acids. CDR3 nucleotides: TGTGCCAGCTCATCGACGACAGATTCGGGAAACACCATATATTTT. Residues: CASSSTTDSGNTIYF. Drawing the rest from reference TRBV18 and TRBJ1-3, the complete variable domain is NAGVMQNPRHLVRRRGQEARLRCSPMKGHSHVYWYRQLPEEGLKFMVYLQKENIIDESGMPKERFSAEFPKEGPSILRIQQVVRGDSAAYFCASSSTTDSGNTIYFGEGSWLTVV.

This chain uses TRBV7-2 with TRBJ1-4; weak D call: TRBD1 (6 bases). Trimming cost V 3 bases and J 8 bases, with 13 bases left between them. The CDR3 contains 14 residues. Germline CDR1 and CDR2: SGHTA and FQGNSA. CDR3 sequence (DNA): TGTGCCAGCAGCTTGCAACAGGGCAGGGAAAAACTGTTTTTT. Translated, it gives CASSLQQGREKLFF.

J is TRBJ2-6 and V is TRBV5-4; 7 bases agree with TRBD2. Germline CDR1 SGHNT, CDR2 YYREEE (reference sequence). The CDR3 loop spans 16 amino acids. Unmatched junction bases numbered 6, after V lost 6 bases and J lost 0 bases. DNA of the CDR3: TGTGCCAGCATGGGGAGGGACCCCTCTGGGGCCAACGTCCTGACTTTC. Translated, it gives CASMGRDPSGANVLTF. Combining the CDR3 with reference TRBV5-4 and TRBJ2-6 gives the whole variable domain ETGVTQSPTHLIKTRGQQVTLRCSSQSGHNTVSWYQQALGQGPQFIFQYYREEENGRGNFPPRFSGLQFPNYSSELNVNALELDDSALYLCASMGRDPSGANVLTFGAGSRLTVL.

V is TRBV18 and J is TRBJ2-3; 7 bases fit TRBD2. The ends lost 8 bases at V and 0 bases at J; junction bases unmatched: 2. The CDR3 spans 13 residues. CDR1 is KGHSH and CDR2 is LQKENI in the germline V gene. This chain's CDR3 is CASGGSSTDTQYF. Written as DNA, the CDR3 is TGTGCCAGCGGCGGGAGTAGCACAGATACGCAGTATTTT.

The CDR3 nucleotides are TGTGCCAGCAGCGACGATTCACAGGGTTCCTACAATGAGCAGTTCTTC. Its translation is CASSDDSQGSYNEQFF. The genes are TRBV11-1 and TRBJ2-1; D may be TRBD1 (6 bases). The CDR3 covers 16 residues. CDR1 and CDR2 from the germline V gene are SGHAT and FQDESV (reference sequence). Between the trimmed V and J ends, which lost 5 bases and 1 base, there was a span of 15 bases.

The chain employs TRBV6-2 or TRBV6-3 and TRBJ1-1; no firm D call. The germline CDR1 and CDR2 sequences are MNHEY and SVGEGT. The CDR3 extends over 14 amino acids. V shed 5 bases and J shed 5 bases, with 15 bases lying between them. DNA for the CDR3: TGTGCCAGCAGTCCCCAGATCCTAGAGACTGAAGCTTTCTTT. Amino acids: CASSPQILETEAFF.

This clone has just one count. The chain links TRBV19 to TRBJ2-1; 7 nucleotides agree with TRBD1. Trimming cost V 7 bases and J 1 base; bases outside gene matches: 7. This CDR3 comprises 15 residues. The germline gives CDR1 LNHDA, CDR2 SQIVND (reference sequence). CDR3 nucleotide sequence: TGTGCCAGTAACATCGGGACAGTTTCCTACAATGAGCAGTTCTTC. Its protein product is CASNIGTVSYNEQFF.

The gene calls are TRBV18 and TRBJ2-3, with 8 positions matching TRBD1. Trimming removed 0 bases from V and 4 bases from J; junction bases left unmatched: 6. Germline-derived CDR1 and CDR2 are KGHSH and LQKENI. The CDR3 covers 16 residues. The CDR3, as DNA: TGTGCCAGCTCACCACCCGGACAGGGATGGGCAGATACGCAGTATTTT. Translated: CASSPPGQGWADTQYF.

V is TRBV27 and J is TRBJ1-5; D possibly corresponds to TRBD1 (6 bases). In germline, CDR1 is MNHEY, CDR2 SMNVEV (reference sequence). The CDR3 spans 16 residues. Trimming stripped 5 bases from V and 2 bases from J, with 16 bases between. CDR3 in amino acids: CASSPTGLRGNQPQHF. The CDR3 DNA is TGTGCCAGCAGTCCGACAGGACTCCGGGGCAATCAGCCCCAGCATTTT.

This clone was seen a single time. This chain joins TRBV5-1 and TRBJ1-2, with 8 bases that match TRBD1. This CDR3 has 16 residues. CDR1 is SGHRS and CDR2 is YFSETQ in the germline V gene. V lost 2 bases to trimming and J lost 7 bases; unmatched junction nucleotides: 13. The CDR3 DNA follows: TGCGCCAGCAGCTTACAGCCAGGGGGCGCAACCACTGGCTACACCTTC. It is translated as CASSLQPGGATTGYTF.

The chain uses TRBV2 and TRBJ2-2; D uncertain. Germline V gene data show CDR1 as SNHLY and CDR2 as FYNNEI. This CDR3 has 14 residues. V lost 0 bases and J lost 5, with 7 bases in between. The CDR3 loop reads CASSEASLTGELFF. The DNA of the CDR3 is TGTGCCAGCAGTGAAGCGTCCCTAACCGGGGAGCTGTTTTTT.

This chain links TRBV5-1 with TRBJ2-3; no clear D gene. The ends were cut back, 0 bases at V and 6 bases at J, with 8 bases in the middle. The CDR3 is made up of 13 amino acids. Germline loops: CDR1 SGHRS, CDR2 YFSETQ. The CDR3 DNA reads as TGCGCCAGCAGCTTGGCGGGTAGCGATACGCAGTATTTT. It yields the protein CASSLAGSDTQYF.

The rearrangement links TRBV19 to TRBJ1-5, with 9 positions matching TRBD1. Germline V gene data show CDR1 as LNHDA and CDR2 as SQIVND (reference sequence). The CDR3 length is 17 residues. V lost 7 bases, J lost 6 bases, and 16 bases stayed unmatched. The CDR3 DNA reads TGTGCCAGTATCAAAACCGGGACAGGGCTAAGTAGTCAGCCCCAGCATTTT. It yields the protein CASIKTGTGLSSQPQHF.

This clone was found a few times. The genes are TRBV7-9 and TRBJ1-6; TRBD1 aligns across 10 bases. Unmatched junction bases numbered 6, after V lost 3 bases and J lost 1 base. This CDR3 region has 18 residues. Germline CDR1 is SEHNR and CDR2 is FQNEAQ (reference sequence). CDR3 loop: CASSFPTGGASYNSPLHF. CDR3 DNA sequence: TGTGCCAGCAGCTTCCCGACAGGGGGCGCATCCTATAATTCACCCCTCCACTTT.

The gene calls are TRBV2 and TRBJ1-5; TRBD1 might be the D (5 bases). V was cut by 4 bases and J by 5 bases, with 24 bases left in between. The germline gives CDR1 SNHLY, CDR2 FYNNEI. This CDR3 spans 18 amino acids. The CDR3 DNA is TGTGCCAGCAGTGGGGGCTCGGGCCCCCTTAGGGGTTATCAGCCCCAGCATTTT. It translates to CASSGGSGPLRGYQPQHF.

This chain links TRBV4-2 with TRBJ1-4, with 9 bases identical to TRBD1. CDR3 length: 16 amino acids. V lost 1 base, J lost 7 bases, and 7 bases stayed unmatched. From germline, CDR1 is LGHNA and CDR2 YNFKEQ. The DNA for the CDR3 is TGTGCCAGCAGCCAAGCTCTTGGACAGGGGAGTGAAAAACTGTTTTTT. As protein: CASSQALGQGSEKLFF.

This clone was detected a few times. This CDR3 is CASSVGGLGDYEQYF. The DNA of the CDR3 is TGTGCCAGCAGCGTAGGGGGACTAGGGGACTACGAGCAGTACTTC. The rearrangement uses TRBV9 and TRBJ2-7; 8 bases are a match to TRBD2. The CDR3 covers 15 residues. Germline assignment: CDR1 SGDLS and CDR2 YYNGEE. V lost 0 bases, J lost 3 bases, and 5 bases stayed unmatched. Full variable domain (missing parts from reference TRBV9 and TRBJ2-7): DSGVTQTPKHLITATGQRVTLRCSPRSGDLSVYWYQQSLDQGLQFLIQYYNGEERAKGNILERFSAQQFPDLHSELNLSSLELGDSALYFCASSVGGLGDYEQYFGPGTRLTVT.

The CDR3 DNA reads as TGTGCCAGCAGCCCTAGCGGGGGGGCGAATGAGCAGTTCTTC. Amino acid sequence: CASSPSGGANEQFF. The chain joins TRBV4-2 to TRBJ2-1; 12 nucleotides match TRBD2. Germline CDR1 reads LGHNA; CDR2 reads YNFKEQ. The length of the CDR3 is 14 residues. The V and J ends lost 4 bases and 7 bases, in that order; junction bases with no gene match: 2.